This record looks at one TCR beta chain sequence and its context. Antigen: not known. The CDR3 runs 19 residues. Germline V gene data show CDR1 as SGHTA and CDR2 as FQGNSA. Trimming stripped 2 bases from V and 4 bases from J, with 21 bases between. 60 Vbeta and 13 Jbeta primers were used in PCR. Data came from immunoSEQ multiplex PCR; TCRdb stores just in-frame clones and leaves some out. The table has 150,000 to 200,000 clones, about three quarters seen once. This specimen belongs to a study of cytomegalovirus exposure and HLA in healthy donors. Points from the study as a whole: HLA alleles were associated with 17,000 or so TCR beta sequences in a later analysis at 0.05 false discovery rate.

Sequenced input: PBMCs. The J gene is TRBJ2-6, the V gene TRBV7-2, with a tentative D call TRBD1 (6 bases). This TCR came from a man under 40 in good health and CMV-seropositive. The CDR3 region has the DNA TGTGCCAGCAGCTTAACACTCGGACAGAGGCTTCTGGGGGCCAACGTCCTGACTTTC. Protein sequence: CASSLTLGQRLLGANVLTF. The full variable domain, in which reference TRBV7-2 and TRBJ2-6 provide the parts outside the CDR3, is GAGVSQSPSNKVTEKGKDVELRCDPISGHTALYWYRQSLGQGLEFLIYFQGNSAPDKSGLPSDRFSAERTGGSVSTLTIQRTQQEDSAVYLCASSLTLGQRLLGANVLTFGAGSRLTVL.